These 20 T cell receptor beta chains came from one sample sequenced in a study of T cell responses to AZD1222 COVID-19 vaccine. Sequenced by immunoSEQ multiplex PCR; TCRdb stores in-frame clones only, minus some. There are tens of thousands of clones in the sample; about three quarters occur only once, and about 12% lies in the top ten. The source was peripheral blood, collected on day 0 of AZD1222 vaccination. The receptors derive from an adult in good health.

The table lists this clone with a few counts. This sequence joins TRBV2 and TRBJ1-2; TRBD1 aligns across 7 bases. The CDR3 is 14 residues long. Germline V gene data show CDR1 as SNHLY and CDR2 as FYNNEI. With 5 bases clipped from V and 7 bases from J, the junction kept 10 bases outside the gene matches. The CDR3 spells CASSTGQSGRGYTF. CDR3 DNA sequence: TGTGCCAGCAGTACGGGACAGTCCGGGCGTGGCTACACCTTC. Full variable domain (missing parts from reference TRBV2 and TRBJ1-2): EPEVTQTPSHQVTQMGQEVILRCVPISNHLYFYWYRQILGQKVEFLVSFYNNEISEKSEIFDDQFSVERPDGSNFTLKIRSTKLEDSAMYFCASSTGQSGRGYTFGSGTRLTVV.

The J gene is TRBJ1-6, the V gene TRBV2; D not certain. CDR1 and CDR2 from the germline V gene are SNHLY and FYNNEI. The CDR3 contains 14 residues. Between the trimmed V and J ends, which lost 7 bases and 9 bases, there was a span of 16 bases. This CDR3 is CASKISGVGSPLHF. The DNA of the CDR3 is TGTGCCAGCAAGATATCAGGAGTCGGTTCACCCCTCCACTTT.

The V call is TRBV2, the J call TRBJ2-2, with D possibly being TRBD1 (5 bases). Germline V gene lookup returns CDR1 SNHLY and CDR2 FYNNEI. Trimming stripped 0 bases from V and 3 bases from J, with 8 bases between. This CDR3 region has 15 residues. The CDR3 bases are TGTGCCAGCAGTGAAGCAGCAGGGCACACCGGGGAGCTGTTTTTT. This translates into CASSEAAGHTGELFF.

The V call is TRBV19, the J call TRBJ1-5; no clear D gene. The CDR3 contains 15 residues. Germline V lookup: CDR1 LNHDA, CDR2 SQIVND (reference sequence). Trimming removed 2 bases from V and 0 bases from J, with 8 bases in between. The CDR3 protein is CASSISGYSNQPQHF. The DNA for the CDR3 is TGTGCCAGTAGTATATCGGGGTATAGCAATCAGCCCCAGCATTTT.

This chain joins TRBV4-1 and TRBJ1-6; D not resolved. The germline V and J ends were trimmed by 0 bases and 10 bases, with 16 bases remaining between them. The CDR3 has 16 amino acids. Germline CDR1 reads MGHRA; CDR2 reads YSYEKL. In nucleotides, the CDR3 is TGCGCCAGCAGCCAAGATTCGGACCTGCAAATATCACCCCTCCACTTT. Amino acids: CASSQDSDLQISPLHF.

The chain is built from TRBV19 and TRBJ1-2; TRBD1 matches at 11 bases. The germline V gene encodes CDR1 LNHDA and CDR2 SQIVND (reference sequence). Trimming removed 4 bases from V and 0 bases from J; junction bases left unmatched: 4. The CDR3 is 16 amino acids. Here the CDR3 reads CASSTGQGVTNYGYTF. CDR3 bases: TGTGCCAGTAGTACGGGACAGGGGGTAACTAACTATGGCTACACCTTC. Filled out from reference TRBV19 and TRBJ1-2, the complete variable domain reads DGGITQSPKYLFRKEGQNVTLSCEQNLNHDAMYWYRQDPGQGLRLIYYSQIVNDFQKGDIAEGYSVSREKKESFPLTVTSAQKNPTAFYLCASSTGQGVTNYGYTFGSGTRLTVV.

The chain uses TRBV4-2 and TRBJ2-5; 14 bases are a match to TRBD2. CDR1 and CDR2 (germline): LGHNA, YNFKEQ. Trimming at V came to 0 bases and at J to 1 base, leaving 7 bases not matched to a gene. The CDR3 sequence is 19 residues long. The CDR3 bases are TGTGCCAGCAGCCAAGATCGTCATGGACTAGCGGGGGGCCAAGAGACCCAGTACTTC. Its protein product is CASSQDRHGLAGGQETQYF.

V is TRBV10-3 and J is TRBJ1-5; 8 nucleotides match TRBD1. The germline gives CDR1 ENHRY, CDR2 SYGVKD. J gave up 0 bases and V 4 bases, and 2 bases lay outside the gene matches. The CDR3 extends over 15 amino acids. The CDR3 sequence is CAISGTGYSNQPQHF. The CDR3 DNA reads TGTGCCATCAGTGGGACAGGGTATAGCAATCAGCCCCAGCATTTT.

The chain has TRBV5-1 and TRBJ1-1; 8 bases map to TRBD1. The CDR3 runs to 16 residues. CDR1 is SGHRS, CDR2 YFSETQ, per germline. The V gene end was trimmed by 2 bases and the J gene end by 5 bases; junction bases not matched to a gene: 11. Here the CDR3 DNA reads TGCGCCAGCAGCTTATCTGGACAGGGTTTAATGACTGAAGCTTTCTTT. Its translation is CASSLSGQGLMTEAFF.

The chain uses TRBV2 and TRBJ2-3, with no clear D. Trimming cost V 6 bases and J 0 bases, with 25 bases left between them. Germline V gene data show CDR1 as SNHLY and CDR2 as FYNNEI. The CDR3 runs to 19 residues. CDR3 in DNA: TGTGCCAGCAGGGACCCGCGCGCCTCACCCCAGTCGAGCACAGATACGCAGTATTTT. Translation gives CASRDPRASPQSSTDTQYF.

This clone was recorded once. This rearrangement joins TRBV30 to TRBJ2-2; 7 bases line up with TRBD1. Germline loops: CDR1 GTSNPN, CDR2 SVGIG (reference sequence). With V trimmed by 1 base and J by 0 bases, 2 bases remained unmatched. The CDR3 is 15 residues long. In DNA, the CDR3 is TGTGCCTGGAGTGCCGGGACAGCGAACACCGGGGAGCTGTTTTTT. It encodes CAWSAGTANTGELFF. The full variable domain, in which reference TRBV30 and TRBJ2-2 provide the parts outside the CDR3, is SQTIHQWPATLVQPVGSPLSLECTVEGTSNPNLYWYRQAAGRGLQLLFYSVGIGQISSEVPQNLSASRPQDRQFILSSKKLLLSDSGFYLCAWSAGTANTGELFFGEGSRLTVL.

This clone has only a few counts. This chain connects TRBV29-1 to TRBJ1-2; no clear D gene. Trimming removed 4 bases at V and 2 bases at J, with 8 bases between. Per the germline V gene, CDR1 is SQVTM and CDR2 is ANQGSEA. This CDR3 contains 12 residues. DNA for the CDR3: TGCAGCGTTGGGTCGCCCAACTATGGCTACACCTTC. It codes for CSVGSPNYGYTF.

This chain uses TRBV5-1 with TRBJ2-1; no clear D gene. The CDR3 is made up of 15 amino acids. Trimming shortened V by 0 bases and J by 2 bases, and 9 bases separated the two germline ends. Per the germline V gene, CDR1 is SGHRS and CDR2 is YFSETQ. CDR3 amino acids: CASSLAQITYNEQFF. The CDR3, as DNA: TGCGCCAGCAGCTTGGCCCAGATCACCTACAATGAGCAGTTCTTC.

J is TRBJ1-3 and V is TRBV18, with D possibly TRBD1 on 6 matching bases. CDR1 KGHSH and CDR2 LQKENI come from the germline V gene. V was shortened by 3 bases and J by 0 bases, with 12 bases between the two germline ends. This CDR3 has 16 residues. The CDR3 nucleotides read TGTGCCAGCTCACCTGGACAGCCAGACTCTGGAAACACCATATATTTT. The encoded protein is CASSPGQPDSGNTIYF.

Only a few counts were recorded for this clone. The V and J genes are TRBV5-1 and TRBJ2-1; D is possibly TRBD2 (5 bases). Germline assignment: CDR1 SGHRS and CDR2 YFSETQ. Trimming shortened V by 5 bases and J by 1 base, and 16 bases separated the two germline ends. CDR3 length: 16 amino acids. The CDR3 spells CASSYESSGSYNEQFF. As DNA, the CDR3 is TGCGCCAGCAGTTATGAGTCGTCGGGGTCCTACAATGAGCAGTTCTTC.

This chain uses TRBV5-1 with TRBJ2-3, with TRBD2 as a possible D gene (6 bases). The CDR3 consists of 16 residues. The germline V gene encodes CDR1 SGHRS and CDR2 YFSETQ. With 4 bases removed from V and 2 bases from J, the gap between germline ends came to 17 bases. The CDR3 protein is CASSERGTGNTDTQYF. The CDR3 region has the DNA TGCGCCAGCAGCGAGCGAGGGACTGGCAACACAGATACGCAGTATTTT.

As regards this clone: The junction and the germline gene differ at one end; a read error may be behind it. V and J are TRBV29-1 and TRBJ1-1, with D hard to call. CDR1 is SQVTM and CDR2 is ANQGSEA in the germline V gene. This CDR3 contains 12 residues. CDR3 protein: CSVGIGEDEVLF. The CDR3 DNA sequence: TGCAGCGTTGGAATCGGGGAGGACGAAGTCCTCTTT.

V is TRBV10-3 and J is TRBJ2-3, with D maybe TRBD1 (6 bases). Trimming pared 7 bases from V and 2 bases from J, leaving 13 bases between. Germline assignment: CDR1 ENHRY and CDR2 SYGVKD. There are 14 residues in the CDR3. The CDR3 DNA follows: TGTGCCATCACTTCCAGGGGCCACACAGATACGCAGTATTTT. It yields the protein CAITSRGHTDTQYF.

The chain employs TRBV29-1 and TRBJ2-2, with 8 bases matching TRBD1. CDR1 is SQVTM, CDR2 ANQGSEA, per germline. J was trimmed by 1 base and V by 4 bases; bases with no gene match: 8. The CDR3 consists of 16 residues. As DNA, the CDR3 is TGCAGCGTTGGGGGACAGGCGGCCGGGAACACCGGGGAGCTGTTTTTT. Translating it yields CSVGGQAAGNTGELFF.

This clone has only one observation. The V and J genes are TRBV6-5 and TRBJ2-2, with D unresolved. V lost 5 bases, J lost 0 bases, and 4 bases lay in between. The CDR3 runs 13 residues. Germline values: CDR1 MNHEY, CDR2 SVGAGI. The CDR3 region is CASSNANTGELFF. CDR3 coding DNA: TGTGCCAGCAGTAATGCGAACACCGGGGAGCTGTTTTTT.